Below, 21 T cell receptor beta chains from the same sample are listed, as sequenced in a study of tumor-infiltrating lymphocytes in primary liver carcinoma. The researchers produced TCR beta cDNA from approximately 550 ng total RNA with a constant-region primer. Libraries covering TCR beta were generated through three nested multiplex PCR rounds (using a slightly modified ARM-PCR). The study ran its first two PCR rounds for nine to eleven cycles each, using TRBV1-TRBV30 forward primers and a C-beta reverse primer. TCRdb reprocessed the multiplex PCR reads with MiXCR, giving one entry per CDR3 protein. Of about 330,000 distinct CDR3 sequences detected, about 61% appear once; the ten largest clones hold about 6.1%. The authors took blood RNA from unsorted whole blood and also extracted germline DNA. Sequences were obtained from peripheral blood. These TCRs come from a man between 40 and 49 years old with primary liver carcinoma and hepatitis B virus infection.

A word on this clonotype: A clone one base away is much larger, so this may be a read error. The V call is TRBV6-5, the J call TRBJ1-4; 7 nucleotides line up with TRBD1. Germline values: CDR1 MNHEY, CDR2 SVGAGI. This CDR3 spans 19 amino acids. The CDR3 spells CASNYPTLRQGLVGEKLFF. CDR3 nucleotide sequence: TGTGCCAGCAATTACCCCACCCTGAGACAGGGACTGGTCGGAGAAAAACTGTTTTTT.

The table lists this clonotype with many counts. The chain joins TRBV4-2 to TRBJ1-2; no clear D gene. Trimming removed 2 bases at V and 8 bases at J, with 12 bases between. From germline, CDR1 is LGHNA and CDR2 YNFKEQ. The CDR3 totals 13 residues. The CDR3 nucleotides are TGTGCCAGCAGCCAACCGCCTCAACAGGGCTACACCTTC. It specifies CASSQPPQQGYTF.

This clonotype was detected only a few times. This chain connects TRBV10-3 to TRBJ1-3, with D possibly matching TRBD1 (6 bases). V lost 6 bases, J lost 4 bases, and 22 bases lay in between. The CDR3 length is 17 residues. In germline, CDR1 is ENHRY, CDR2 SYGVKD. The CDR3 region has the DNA TGTGCCATCAGAGTCCGAGAAGCCGGGACACAAGGAAACACCATATATTTT. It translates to CAIRVREAGTQGNTIYF.

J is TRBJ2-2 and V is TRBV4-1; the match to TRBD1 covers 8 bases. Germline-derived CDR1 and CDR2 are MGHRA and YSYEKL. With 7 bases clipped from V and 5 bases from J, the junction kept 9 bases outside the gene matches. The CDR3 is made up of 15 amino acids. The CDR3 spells CASNDLDRATGELFF. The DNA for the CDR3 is TGCGCCAGCAACGATCTGGACAGGGCGACCGGGGAGCTGTTTTTT.

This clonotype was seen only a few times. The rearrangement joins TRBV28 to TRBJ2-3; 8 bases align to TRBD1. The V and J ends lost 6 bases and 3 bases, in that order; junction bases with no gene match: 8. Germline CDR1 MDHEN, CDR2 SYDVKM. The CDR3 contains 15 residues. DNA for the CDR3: TGTGCCAGCAGAGGACGACAGGGGTGGACAGATACGCAGTATTTT. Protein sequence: CASRGRQGWTDTQYF. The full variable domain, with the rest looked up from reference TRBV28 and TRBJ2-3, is DVKVTQSSRYLVKRTGEKVFLECVQDMDHENMFWYRQDPGLGLRLIYFSYDVKMKEKGDIPEGYSVSREKKERFSLILESASTNQTSMYLCASRGRQGWTDTQYFGPGTRLTVL.

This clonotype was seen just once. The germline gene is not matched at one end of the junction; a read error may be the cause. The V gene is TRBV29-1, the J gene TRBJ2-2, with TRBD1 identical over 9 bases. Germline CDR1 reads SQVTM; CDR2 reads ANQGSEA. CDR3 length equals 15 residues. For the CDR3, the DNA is TGCAGCGCCAAGGACAGGGGCGATTACACCGGGGAACTGTTTTTT. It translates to CSAKDRGDYTGELFF.

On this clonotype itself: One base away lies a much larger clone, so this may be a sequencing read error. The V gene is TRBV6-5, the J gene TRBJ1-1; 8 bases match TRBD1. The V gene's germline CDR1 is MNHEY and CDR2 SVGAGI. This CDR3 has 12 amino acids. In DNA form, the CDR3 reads TGTGCCAGCAGAGACAGGGGAACTGAAGCTTCCTTT. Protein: CASRDRGTEASF.

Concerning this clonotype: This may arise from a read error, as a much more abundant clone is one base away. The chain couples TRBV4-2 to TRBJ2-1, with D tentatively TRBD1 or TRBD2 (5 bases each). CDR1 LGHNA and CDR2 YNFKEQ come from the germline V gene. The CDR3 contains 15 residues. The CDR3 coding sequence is TGTGCCAGCAGCCAAGAAGGGACCGAATACAATGGGCAGTTCTTC. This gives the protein CASSQEGTEYNGQFF.

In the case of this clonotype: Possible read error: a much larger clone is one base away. CDR3 residues: CASSEVGLAVVTQYF. DNA of the CDR3: TGTGCCAGCAGTGAAGTGGGACTAGCGGTGGTGACCCAGTACTTC. This sequence joins TRBV6-1 and TRBJ2-5; TRBD2 matches at 11 bases. The CDR3 extends over 15 amino acids. The ends lost 1 base at V and 7 bases at J; junction bases unmatched: 5. CDR1 MNHNS and CDR2 SASEGT come from the germline V gene.

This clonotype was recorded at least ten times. The CDR3 spells CASSSWGSTDTQYF. The DNA for the CDR3 is TGTGCCAGCAGCTCGTGGGGTAGCACAGATACGCAGTATTTT. This sequence joins TRBV11-2 and TRBJ2-3; D ambiguous. This CDR3 spans 14 amino acids. Germline assignment: CDR1 SGHAT and CDR2 FQNNGV. V lost 4 bases and J 0 bases, leaving 8 bases between the germline ends.

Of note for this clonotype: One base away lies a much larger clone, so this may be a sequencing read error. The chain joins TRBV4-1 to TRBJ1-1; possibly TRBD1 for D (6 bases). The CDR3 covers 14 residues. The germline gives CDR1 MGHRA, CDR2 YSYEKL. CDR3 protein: CASSQGLGGTETFF. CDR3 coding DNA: TGCGCCAGCAGCCAGGGATTGGGGGGCACTGAAACTTTCTTT.

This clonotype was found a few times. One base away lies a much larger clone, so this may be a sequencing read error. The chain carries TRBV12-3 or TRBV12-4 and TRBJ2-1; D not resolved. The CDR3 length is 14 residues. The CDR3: CASHKGRSYNEQLF. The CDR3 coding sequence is TGTGCCAGCCACAAAGGCCGCTCCTACAATGAGCAGCTCTTC.

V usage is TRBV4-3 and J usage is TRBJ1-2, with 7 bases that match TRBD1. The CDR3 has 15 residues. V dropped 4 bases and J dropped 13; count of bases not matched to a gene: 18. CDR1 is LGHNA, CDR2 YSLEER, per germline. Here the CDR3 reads CASSPSSDRTLGRTF. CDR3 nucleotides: TGCGCCAGCAGCCCCTCTTCGGACAGGACCCTGGGCCGCACCTTC.

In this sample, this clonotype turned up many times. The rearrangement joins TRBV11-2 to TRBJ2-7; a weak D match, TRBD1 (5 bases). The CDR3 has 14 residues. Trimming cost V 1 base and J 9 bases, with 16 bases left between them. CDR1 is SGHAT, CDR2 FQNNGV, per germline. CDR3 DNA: TGTGCCAGCAGCTTAGCGGGTATCCAGGGATGGCAGTACTTC. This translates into CASSLAGIQGWQYF.

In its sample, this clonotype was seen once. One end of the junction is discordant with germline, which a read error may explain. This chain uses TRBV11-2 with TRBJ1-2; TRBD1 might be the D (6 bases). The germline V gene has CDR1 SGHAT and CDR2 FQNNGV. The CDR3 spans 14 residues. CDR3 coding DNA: TGTGCCAGCAGCTCTCGACGGGGGGCAGGTGGCTACACATTC. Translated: CASSSRRGAGGYTF.

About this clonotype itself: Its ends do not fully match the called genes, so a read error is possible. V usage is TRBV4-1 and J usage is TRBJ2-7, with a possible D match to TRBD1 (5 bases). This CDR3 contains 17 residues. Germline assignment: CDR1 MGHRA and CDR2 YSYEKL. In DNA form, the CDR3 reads TGTGCCAGCAGCCAAGATCTCAGAGGACACAATCCCTACGAGCAGTACTTC. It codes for CASSQDLRGHNPYEQYF.

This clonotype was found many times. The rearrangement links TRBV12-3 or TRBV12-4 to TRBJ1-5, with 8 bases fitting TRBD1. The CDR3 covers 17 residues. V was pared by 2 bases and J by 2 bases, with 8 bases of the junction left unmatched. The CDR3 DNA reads TGTGCCAGCAGTTTACCCCTCGGACAGGGCGGCAATCAGCCCCAGCATTTT. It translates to CASSLPLGQGGNQPQHF.

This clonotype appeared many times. The chain's CDR3 is CASSQEGRPYEQYF. The CDR3 DNA is TGCGCCAGCAGCCAAGAGGGCAGACCTTACGAGCAGTACTTC. The chain recombines TRBV4-1 with TRBJ2-7, with D uncertain. Deletions cut 0 bases from V and 4 bases from J, with 10 bases between. Germline CDR1 is MGHRA and CDR2 is YSYEKL. The CDR3 is 14 residues long.

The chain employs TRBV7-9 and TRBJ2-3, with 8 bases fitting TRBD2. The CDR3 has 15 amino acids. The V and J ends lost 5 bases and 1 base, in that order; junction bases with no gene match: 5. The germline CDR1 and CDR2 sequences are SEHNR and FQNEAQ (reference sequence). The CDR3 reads CASSPPGLGTDTQYF. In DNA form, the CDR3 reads TGTGCCAGCAGCCCGCCGGGACTAGGCACAGATACGCAGTATTTT. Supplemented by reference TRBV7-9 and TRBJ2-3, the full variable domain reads DTGVSQNPRHKITKRGQNVTFRCDPISEHNRLYWYRQTLGQGPEFLTYFQNEAQLEKSRLLSDRFSAERPKGSFSTLEIQRTEQGDSAMYLCASSPPGLGTDTQYFGPGTRLTVL.

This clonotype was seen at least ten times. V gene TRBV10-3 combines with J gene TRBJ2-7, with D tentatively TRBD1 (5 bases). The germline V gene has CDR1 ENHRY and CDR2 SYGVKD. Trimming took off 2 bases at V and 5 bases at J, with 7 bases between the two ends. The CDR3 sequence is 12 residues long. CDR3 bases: TGTGCCATCAGTGAGGACAGAAACGAGCAGTACTTC. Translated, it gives CAISEDRNEQYF.

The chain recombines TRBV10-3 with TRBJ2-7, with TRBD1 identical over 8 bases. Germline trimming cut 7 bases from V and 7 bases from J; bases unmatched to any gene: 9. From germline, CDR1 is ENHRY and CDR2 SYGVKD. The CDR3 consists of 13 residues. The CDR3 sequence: CAIMLTGAGEQYF. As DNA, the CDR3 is TGTGCCATCATGCTGACAGGGGCAGGGGAGCAGTACTTC.